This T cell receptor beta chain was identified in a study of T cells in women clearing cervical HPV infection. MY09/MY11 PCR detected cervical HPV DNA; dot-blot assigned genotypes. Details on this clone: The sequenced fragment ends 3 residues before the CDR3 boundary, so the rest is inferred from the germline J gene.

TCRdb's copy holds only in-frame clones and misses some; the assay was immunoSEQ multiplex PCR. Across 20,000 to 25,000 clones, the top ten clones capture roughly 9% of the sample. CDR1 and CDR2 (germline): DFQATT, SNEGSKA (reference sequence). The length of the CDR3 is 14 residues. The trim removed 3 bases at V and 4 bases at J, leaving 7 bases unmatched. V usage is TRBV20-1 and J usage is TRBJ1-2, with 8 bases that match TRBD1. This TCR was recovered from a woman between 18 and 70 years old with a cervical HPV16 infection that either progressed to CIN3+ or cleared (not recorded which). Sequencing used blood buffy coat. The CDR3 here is CSASEGQEFYGYTF. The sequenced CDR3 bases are TGCAGTGCTAGCGAGGGACAGGAGTTCTATGGC.